This entry describes one TCR beta chain. The antigen remains undetermined. This CDR3 spans 17 amino acids. Germline values: CDR1 SGHVS, CDR2 FQNEAQ. V lost 5 bases to trimming and J lost 2 bases; unmatched junction nucleotides: 8. This specimen comes from a study of post-analysis software for immune sequencing data. Study-level findings and limits: The study found TRBV5-6, TRBV5-1 and TRBV20-1 among roughly 5 TRBV segments more frequent in patients than controls.

Included in the TCR beta cDNA libraries were unique molecular identifiers. TCRdb analysed the PCR reads with MiXCR anew, one entry per CDR3 protein. The sample yields some 690,000 distinct CDR3 sequences, 25% to 30% seen once. The chain carries TRBV7-8 and TRBJ2-4; TRBD1 matches at 11 bases. The source material was blood. This sequence originates from a girl aged 5 to 17 with multiple sclerosis. The CDR3 DNA is TGTGCCAGCAGCCGCCGGACAGGGGGCGCCCCCAAAAACATTCAGTACTTC. This sequence encodes CASSRRTGGAPKNIQYF. Full variable domain (outside the CDR3, taken from reference TRBV7-8 and TRBJ2-4): GAGVSQSPRYKVAKRGQDVALRCDPISGHVSLFWYQQALGQGPEFLTYFQNEAQLDKSGLPSDRFFAERPEGSVSTLKIQRTQQEDSAVYLCASSRRTGGAPKNIQYFGAGTRLSVL.